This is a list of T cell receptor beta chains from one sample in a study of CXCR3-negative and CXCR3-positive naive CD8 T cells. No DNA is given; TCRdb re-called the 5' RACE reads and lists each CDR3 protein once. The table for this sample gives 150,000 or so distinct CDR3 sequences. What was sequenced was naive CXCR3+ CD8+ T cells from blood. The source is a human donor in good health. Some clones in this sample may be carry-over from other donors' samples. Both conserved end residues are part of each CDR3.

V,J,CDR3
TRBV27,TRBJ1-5,CASSSPSGQGQGKYSNQPQHF
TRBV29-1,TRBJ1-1,CSVTYRVEAFF
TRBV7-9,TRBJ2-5,CASSPPQQETQYF
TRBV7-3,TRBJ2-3,CASSPLAGVADTQYF
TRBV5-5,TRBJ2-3,CASSFITGGADTQYF
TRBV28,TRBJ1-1,CASSSTSYRNTEAFF
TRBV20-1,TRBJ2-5,CSARKATQETQYF
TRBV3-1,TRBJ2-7,CASSQVRGWDYEQYF
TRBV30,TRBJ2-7,CAWTGLAGLYEQYF
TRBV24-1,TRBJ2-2,CATSDWGANTGELFF
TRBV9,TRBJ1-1,CASSGGDKAFF
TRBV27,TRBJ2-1,CASSLSGASPYNEQFF
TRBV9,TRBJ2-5,CASSVEGGLQETQYF
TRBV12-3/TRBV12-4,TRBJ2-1,CASSTGQGFNEQFF
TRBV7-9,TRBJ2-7,CASSFASAVGGREQYF
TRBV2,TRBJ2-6,CASSLQGAGSFGANVLTF
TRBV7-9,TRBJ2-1,CASSPQQRGSADNEQFF
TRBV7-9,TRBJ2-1,CASSWDRTVSYNEQFF
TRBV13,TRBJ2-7,CASSLVLGPEQYF
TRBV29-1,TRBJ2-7,CSARTGSYEHYF
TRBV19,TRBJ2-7,CASSPGGWYEQYF
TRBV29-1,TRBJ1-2,CSVLRDGQNGYTF
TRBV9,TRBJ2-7,CASSSGGGGFYEQYF
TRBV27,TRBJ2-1,CASSLDTSSYNEQFF
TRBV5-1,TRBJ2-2,CASSPSTGELFF
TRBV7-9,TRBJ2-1,CASSPLTGDSYNEQFF
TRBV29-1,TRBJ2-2,CSVGTGGTGELFF
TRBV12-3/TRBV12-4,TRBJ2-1,CASSFHGRGTSGGTPHYNEQFF
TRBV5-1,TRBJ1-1,CASTPWAGSGTEAFF
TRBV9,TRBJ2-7,CASSVDARGVNEQYF
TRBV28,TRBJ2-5,CATHSGKETQYF
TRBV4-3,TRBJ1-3,CASSQDLPGSGNTIYF
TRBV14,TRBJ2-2,CASSQRLNTNTGELFF
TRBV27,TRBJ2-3,CASSLIGSGTDTQYF
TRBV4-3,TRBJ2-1,CASSPKVFDEQFF
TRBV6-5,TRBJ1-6,CASSYGPGNSPLHF
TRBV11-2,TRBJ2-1,CASSFYTNEQFF
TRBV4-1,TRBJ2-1,CASSQGMRWHNEQFF
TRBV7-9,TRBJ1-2,CASSLVGDHAGDYYGYTF
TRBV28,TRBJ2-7,CASSFSRQSLEQYF